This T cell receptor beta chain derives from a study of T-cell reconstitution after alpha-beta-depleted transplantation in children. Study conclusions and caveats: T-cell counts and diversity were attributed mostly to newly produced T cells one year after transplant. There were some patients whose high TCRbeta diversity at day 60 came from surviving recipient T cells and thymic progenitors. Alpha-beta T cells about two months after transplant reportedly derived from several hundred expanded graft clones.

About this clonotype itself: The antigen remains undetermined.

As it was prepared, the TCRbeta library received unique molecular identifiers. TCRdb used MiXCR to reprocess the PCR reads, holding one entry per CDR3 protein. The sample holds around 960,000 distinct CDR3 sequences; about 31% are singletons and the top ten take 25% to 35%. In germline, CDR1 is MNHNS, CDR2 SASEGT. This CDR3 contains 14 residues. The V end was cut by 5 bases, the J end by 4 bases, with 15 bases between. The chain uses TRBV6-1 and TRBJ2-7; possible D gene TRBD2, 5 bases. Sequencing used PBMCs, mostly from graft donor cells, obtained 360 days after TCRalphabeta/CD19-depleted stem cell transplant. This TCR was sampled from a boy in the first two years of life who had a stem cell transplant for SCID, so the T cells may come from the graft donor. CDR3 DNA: TGTGCCAGCAGTCCACTAGTTCCCCCTTACGAGCAGTACTTC. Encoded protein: CASSPLVPPYEQYF.